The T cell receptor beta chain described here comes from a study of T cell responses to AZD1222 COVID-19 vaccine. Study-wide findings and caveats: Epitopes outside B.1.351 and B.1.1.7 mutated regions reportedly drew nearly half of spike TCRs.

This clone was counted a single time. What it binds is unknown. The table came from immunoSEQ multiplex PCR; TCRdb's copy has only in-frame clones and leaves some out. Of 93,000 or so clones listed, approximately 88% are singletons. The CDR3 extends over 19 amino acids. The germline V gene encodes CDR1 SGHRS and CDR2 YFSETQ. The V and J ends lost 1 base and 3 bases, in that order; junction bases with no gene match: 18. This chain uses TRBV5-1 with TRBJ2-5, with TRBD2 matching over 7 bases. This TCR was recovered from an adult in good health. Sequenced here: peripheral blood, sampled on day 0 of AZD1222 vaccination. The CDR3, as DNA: TGCGCCAGCAGCTTGAACCGACTCGCGGGGGTGAGGGGCAAAGAGACCCAGTACTTC. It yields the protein CASSLNRLAGVRGKETQYF.